This entry is about one TCR beta chain. One end of the junction fails to match germline, which may point to a read error. The data originate from a study of blood T cell repertoires in COVID-19. Overall study: Nucleic acid was either cDNA or gDNA, and it came from T cells, B-cell-depleted T cells, or PBMCs.

The protocol was immunoSEQ multiplex PCR, while the TCRdb copy is restricted to in-frame clones and leaves out a portion. The table includes about 480,000 clones, around 89% detected once. Per the germline V gene, CDR1 is SGHKS and CDR2 is YYEKEE (reference sequence). There are 15 residues in the CDR3. Material for sequencing was peripheral blood. The source of this sequence is a young woman with acute or convalescent COVID-19. V is TRBV5-5 and J is TRBJ1-1; D perhaps matches TRBD1 (5 bases). The CDR3 is CASSLGGAQDTEAFF. The CDR3 DNA reads TGTGCCAGCAGTTTGGGTGGGGCGCAGGACACTGAAGCTTTCTTT.